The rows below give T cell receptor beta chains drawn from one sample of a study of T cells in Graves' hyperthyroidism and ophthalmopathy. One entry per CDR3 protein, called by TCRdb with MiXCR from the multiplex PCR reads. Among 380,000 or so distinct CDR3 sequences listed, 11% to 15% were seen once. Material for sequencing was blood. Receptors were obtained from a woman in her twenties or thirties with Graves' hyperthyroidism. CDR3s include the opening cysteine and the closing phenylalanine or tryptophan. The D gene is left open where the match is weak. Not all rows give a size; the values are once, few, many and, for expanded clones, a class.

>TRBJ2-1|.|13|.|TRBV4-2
TGTGCCAGCAGCCAAGATCAAGGCAATGAGCAGTTCTTC
CASSQDQGNEQFF
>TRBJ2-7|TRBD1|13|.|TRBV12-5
TGTGCTAGTGGTATGAGACAGGGTTACGAGCAGTACTTC
CASGMRQGYEQYF
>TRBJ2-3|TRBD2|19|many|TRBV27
TGTGCCAGCAGTTTACGCGGGACTAGCGGGAGACCTAGCACAGATACGCAGTATTTT
CASSLRGTSGRPSTDTQYF
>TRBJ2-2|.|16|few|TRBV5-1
TGCGCCAGCAGCTTGGGAGAGCACCAGCGCACCGGGGAGCTGTTTTTT
CASSLGEHQRTGELFF
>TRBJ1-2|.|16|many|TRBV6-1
TGTGCCAGCAGTGAAGGCGGGTTCTGGCCAGGCTATGGCTACACCTTC
CASSEGGFWPGYGYTF
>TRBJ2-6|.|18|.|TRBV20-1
TGCAGTGCTAGAGATGCGAGGACTCAAAGCTCTGGGGCCAACGTCCTGACTTTC
CSARDARTQSSGANVLTF
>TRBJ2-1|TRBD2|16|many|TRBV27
TGTGCCAGCAGTTCACTAGCGGGAGCTAGGGAGAATGAGCAGTTCTTC
CASSSLAGARENEQFF
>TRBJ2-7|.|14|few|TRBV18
TGTGCCAGCTCACCAGGTACAGGCCGCTACGAGCAGTACTTC
CASSPGTGRYEQYF
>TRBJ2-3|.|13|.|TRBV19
TGTGCCAGTAGTATTGGGGCGAGACAGTCACAGTATTTT
CASSIGARQSQYF
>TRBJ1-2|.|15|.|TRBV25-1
TGTGCCCAGTGTGAGATGGACTCCCTCCTCTATGGCTACACCTTC
CAQCEMDSLLYGYTF
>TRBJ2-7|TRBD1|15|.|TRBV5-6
TGTGCCAGCACCCCCAGTAGGACAGGATACAACGAGCAGTACTTC
CASTPSRTGYNEQYF
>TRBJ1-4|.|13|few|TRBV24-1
TGTGCCACCATGGGTGCAACTAATGAAAAACTGTTTTTT
CATMGATNEKLFF
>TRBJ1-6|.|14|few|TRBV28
TGTGCCAGCAGTTTCAGGCTTAGCGGGACACCCCTCCACTTT
CASSFRLSGTPLHF
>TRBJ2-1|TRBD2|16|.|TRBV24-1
TGTGCCACCAGTGATCCTGCGGGGGGATCCTACAATGAGCAGTTCTTC
CATSDPAGGSYNEQFF
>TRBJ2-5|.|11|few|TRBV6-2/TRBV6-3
TGTGCCAGCAGCCCCGGGGTAGCGATGTACTTC
CASSPGVAMYF
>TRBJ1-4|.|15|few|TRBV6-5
TGTGCCAGCAGTTACTCGGGGGGAGGGAATGAAAAACTGTTTTTT
CASSYSGGGNEKLFF
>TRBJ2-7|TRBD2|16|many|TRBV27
TGTGCCAGCAGTCCACTGGGAGGAGTAGCGGGAGTAGAGCAGTACTTC
CASSPLGGVAGVEQYF
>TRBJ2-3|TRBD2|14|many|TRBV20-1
TGCAGTGCTAGACGACTAGCGGGAGAAGATACGCAGTATTTT
CSARRLAGEDTQYF
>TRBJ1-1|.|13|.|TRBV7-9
TGTGCCAGCAGCCAAGACCAGGGGCGGGGGGCTTTCTTT
CASSQDQGRGAFF
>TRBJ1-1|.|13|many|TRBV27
TGTGCCAGCAGTGGGTGGGGTGGCACTGAAGCTTTCTTT
CASSGWGGTEAFF
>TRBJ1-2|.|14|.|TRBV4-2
TGTGCCAGCAGCCAAGGAGGGGGGGCGCGAGGCTACACCTTC
CASSQGGGARGYTF
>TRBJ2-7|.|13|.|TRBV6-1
TGTGCCAGCCGGGGGGCTGGTGGCTACGAGCAGTACTTC
CASRGAGGYEQYF
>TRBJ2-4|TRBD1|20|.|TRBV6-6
TGTGCCAGCAGTTACGGAACCGGGACAGGGAGAGTTCTAGCCAAAAACATTCAGTACTTC
CASSYGTGTGRVLAKNIQYF
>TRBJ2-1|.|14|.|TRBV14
TGTGCCAGCAGCCAAGTACTAGGGCAGTCTGAGCAGTTCTTC
CASSQVLGQSEQFF
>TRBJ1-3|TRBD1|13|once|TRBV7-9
TGTGCCAGCAGAGACGTAGGCAGGGGGCGCCTTCATTTT
CASRDVGRGRLHF
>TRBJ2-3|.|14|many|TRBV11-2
TGTGCCAGCAGCTCCCCCACTAGAACAGATACGCAGTATTTT
CASSSPTRTDTQYF
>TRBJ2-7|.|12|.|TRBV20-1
TGCAGTGCTGTCCGGGGTCCCTACGAGCAGTACTTC
CSAVRGPYEQYF
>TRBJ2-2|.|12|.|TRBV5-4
TGTGCCAGCAGCTTGGGTGGCCTCGAGCTGTTTTTT
CASSLGGLELFF
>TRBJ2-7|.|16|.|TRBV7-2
TGTGCCAGCAGCTTAGGGAGGGGGGCTCTAACGGGCGAGCAGTACTTC
CASSLGRGALTGEQYF
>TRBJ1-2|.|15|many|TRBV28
TGTGCCAGCAGTCGTGAGTCCGCCGCTAACTATGGCTACACCTTC
CASSRESAANYGYTF
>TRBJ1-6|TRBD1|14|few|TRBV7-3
TGTGCCAGCAGCCGAACAGGGGCGTATTCACCCCTCCACTTT
CASSRTGAYSPLHF
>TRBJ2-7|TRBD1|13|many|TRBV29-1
TGCAGCGTCCTCCGGGACAGGGACCACGAGCAGTACTTC
CSVLRDRDHEQYF
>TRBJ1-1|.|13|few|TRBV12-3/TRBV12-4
TGTGCCAGCAGTTTATCGTCCTACACTGAAGCTTTCTTT
CASSLSSYTEAFF
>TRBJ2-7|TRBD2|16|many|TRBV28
TGTGCCAGCAGATCCGGGGGGGTTCCACCTTCCTACGAGCAGTACTTC
CASRSGGVPPSYEQYF
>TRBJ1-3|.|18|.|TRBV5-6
TGTGCCAGCAGCTTGCGAAGACCATCCAGAGGGTCTGGAAACACCATATATTTT
CASSLRRPSRGSGNTIYF
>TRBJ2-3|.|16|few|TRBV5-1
TGCGCCAGCAGCTTGGCCAAGGAAGGAGGCACAGATACGCAGTATTTT
CASSLAKEGGTDTQYF
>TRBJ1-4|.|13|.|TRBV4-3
TGCGCCAGCAGCCAGGGGATGGGTGAAAAACTGTTTTTT
CASSQGMGEKLFF
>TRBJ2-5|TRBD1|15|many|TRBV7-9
TGTGCCAGCAGCTTAAACCCAGGGGGCCAAGAGACCCAGTACTTC
CASSLNPGGQETQYF
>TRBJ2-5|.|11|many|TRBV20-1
TGCAGTGCTAGGGGCGCGGAGACCCAGTACTTC
CSARGAETQYF
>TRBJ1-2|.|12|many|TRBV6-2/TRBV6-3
TGTGCCAGCAGTTCGGACAGCTATGGCTACACCTTC
CASSSDSYGYTF
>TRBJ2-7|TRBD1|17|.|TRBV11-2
TGTGCCAGCAGCTTATGGCCCCGTGGACAGGGGGTCTACGAGCAGTACTTC
CASSLWPRGQGVYEQYF
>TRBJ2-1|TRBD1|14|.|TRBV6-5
TGTGCCAGCAGTTATGGGACAGGAGATAATGAGCAGTTCTTC
CASSYGTGDNEQFF
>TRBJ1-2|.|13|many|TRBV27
TGTGCCAGCAGTTTACAGGGGACCTATGGCTACACCTTC
CASSLQGTYGYTF
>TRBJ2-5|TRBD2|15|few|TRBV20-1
TGCAGTGCAACGACTAGCGGGAGTGCCCAAGAGACCCAGTACTTC
CSATTSGSAQETQYF
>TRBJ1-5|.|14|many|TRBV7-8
TGTGCCAGCAGCTTAGGGGCAGGGAATCAGCCCCAGCATTTT
CASSLGAGNQPQHF
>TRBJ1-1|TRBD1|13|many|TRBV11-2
TGTGCCAGCCTCGGCCAGGGGGGCACTGAAGCTTTCTTT
CASLGQGGTEAFF